The source of this T cell receptor (beta chain) is a study of T cells in Graves' hyperthyroidism and ophthalmopathy. From germline, CDR1 is PRHDT and CDR2 FYEKMQ (reference sequence). There are 17 residues in the CDR3. Amplified regions were TCR beta CDR3 sequences from RNA transcripts. First-round RT-PCR of the TCR CDR3 relied on the HTBI primer set. TCRdb re-called the multiplex PCR reads with MiXCR, one entry per CDR3 protein. This table has around 360,000 distinct CDR3 sequences, approximately 14% appearing once. Notes on this clonotype: One end of the junction is discordant with germline, which a read error may explain.

The chain links TRBV13 to TRBJ2-2; D is undetermined. This clonotype was obtained from a woman aged 60-75 years with Graves' ophthalmopathy. Sequencing was carried out using blood. CDR3 loop: CVSSPRRDQSAAGELFF. The CDR3 DNA is TGTGTCAGCAGCCCCAGAAGAGACCAGTCAGCTGCCGGGGAGCTGTTTTTT.